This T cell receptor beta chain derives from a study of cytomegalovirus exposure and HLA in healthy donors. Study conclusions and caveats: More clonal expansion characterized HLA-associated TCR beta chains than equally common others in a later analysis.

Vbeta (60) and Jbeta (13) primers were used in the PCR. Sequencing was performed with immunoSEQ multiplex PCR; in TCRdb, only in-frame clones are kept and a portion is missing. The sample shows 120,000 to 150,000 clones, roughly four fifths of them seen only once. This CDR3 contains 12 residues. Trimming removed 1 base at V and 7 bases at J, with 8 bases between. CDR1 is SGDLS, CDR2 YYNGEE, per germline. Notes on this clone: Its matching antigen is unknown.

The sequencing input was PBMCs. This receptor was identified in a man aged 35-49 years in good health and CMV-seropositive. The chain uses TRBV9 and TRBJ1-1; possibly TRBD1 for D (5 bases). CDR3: CASSVYTGEAFF. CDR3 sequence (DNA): TGTGCCAGCAGCGTATATACAGGTGAAGCTTTCTTT.